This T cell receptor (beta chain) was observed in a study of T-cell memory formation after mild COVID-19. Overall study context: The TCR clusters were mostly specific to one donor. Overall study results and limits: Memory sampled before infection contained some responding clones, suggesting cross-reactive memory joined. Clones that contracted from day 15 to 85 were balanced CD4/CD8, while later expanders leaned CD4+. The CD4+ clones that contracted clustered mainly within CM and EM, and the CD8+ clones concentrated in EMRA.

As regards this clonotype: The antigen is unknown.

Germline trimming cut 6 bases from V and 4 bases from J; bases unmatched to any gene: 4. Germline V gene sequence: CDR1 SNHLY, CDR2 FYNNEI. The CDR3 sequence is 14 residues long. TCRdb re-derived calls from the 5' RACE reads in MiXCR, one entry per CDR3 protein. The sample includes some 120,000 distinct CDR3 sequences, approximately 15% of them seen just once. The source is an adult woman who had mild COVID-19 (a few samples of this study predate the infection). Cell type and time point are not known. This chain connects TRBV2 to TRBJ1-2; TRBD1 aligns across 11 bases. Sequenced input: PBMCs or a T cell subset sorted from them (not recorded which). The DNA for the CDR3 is TGTGCCAGCAGCGGACAGGGGGCGATCTATGGCTACACCTTC. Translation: CASSGQGAIYGYTF.